One T cell receptor beta chain is described in this entry. The antigen it recognizes is unknown. No much larger clone exists at a distance of one base, and base qualities are not known. The CDR3 spans 14 residues, from the cysteine through the phenylalanine. Left in the record is the CDR3 DNA by itself, 42 bases read in frame from the first base. V gives up 4 bases and J gives up 1 base, and the segment between their germline ends measures 10 bases. CDR1 and CDR2 are read off the germline V gene as SGHDN and FVKESK. The library was obtained by the immunoSEQ multiplex PCR assay. Not all clones reach the TCRdb copy of this immuneACCESS table, which keeps in-frame sequences only. Checked studies attribute under half of the gap to unresolved V genes and leave the rest unexplained. The sample table shows 97,000 or so clones, and about 91% are seen once. The top ten clones comprise 2% to 2.5% of the sample.

These data are taken from a study of control samples from healthy donors and cancer patients (dated by TCRdb to about 2020). This sequence originates from a young woman in good health. The rearrangement combines TRBV14 with TRBJ1-1; no D gene can be assigned with confidence. The specimen was blood. The bases read TGTGCCAGCAGCCTACTTAGCGGGAACACTGAAGCTTTCTTT. Its coded protein is CASSLLSGNTEAFF.